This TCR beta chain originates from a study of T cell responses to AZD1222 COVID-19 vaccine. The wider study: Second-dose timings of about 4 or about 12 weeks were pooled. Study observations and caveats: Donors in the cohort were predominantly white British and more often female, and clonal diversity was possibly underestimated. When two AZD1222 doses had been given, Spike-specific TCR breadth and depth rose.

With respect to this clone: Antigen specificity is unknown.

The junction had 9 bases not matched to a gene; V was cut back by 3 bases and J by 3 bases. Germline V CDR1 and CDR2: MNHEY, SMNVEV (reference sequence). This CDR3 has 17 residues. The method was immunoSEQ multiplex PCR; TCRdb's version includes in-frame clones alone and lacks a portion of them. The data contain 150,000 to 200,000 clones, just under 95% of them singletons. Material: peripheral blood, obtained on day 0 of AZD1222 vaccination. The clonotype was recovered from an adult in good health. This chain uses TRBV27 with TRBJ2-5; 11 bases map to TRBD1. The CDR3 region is CASSFTPLGQGEETQYF. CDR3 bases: TGTGCCAGCAGTTTCACCCCTTTGGGACAGGGGGAAGAGACCCAGTACTTC.